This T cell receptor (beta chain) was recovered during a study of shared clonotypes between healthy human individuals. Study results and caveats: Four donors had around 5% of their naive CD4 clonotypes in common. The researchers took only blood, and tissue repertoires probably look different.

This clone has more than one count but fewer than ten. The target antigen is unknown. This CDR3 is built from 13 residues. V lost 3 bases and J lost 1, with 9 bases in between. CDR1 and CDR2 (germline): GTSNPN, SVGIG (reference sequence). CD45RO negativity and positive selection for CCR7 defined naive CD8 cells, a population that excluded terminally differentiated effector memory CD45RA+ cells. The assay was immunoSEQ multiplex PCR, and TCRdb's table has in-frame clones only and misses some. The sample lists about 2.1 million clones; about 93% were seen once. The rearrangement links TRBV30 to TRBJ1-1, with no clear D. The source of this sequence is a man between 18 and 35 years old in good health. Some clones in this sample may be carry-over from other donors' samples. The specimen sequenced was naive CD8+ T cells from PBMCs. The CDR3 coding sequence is TGTGCCTGGAGCCCCTCAAGGAACACTGAAGCTTTCTTT. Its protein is CAWSPSRNTEAFF.